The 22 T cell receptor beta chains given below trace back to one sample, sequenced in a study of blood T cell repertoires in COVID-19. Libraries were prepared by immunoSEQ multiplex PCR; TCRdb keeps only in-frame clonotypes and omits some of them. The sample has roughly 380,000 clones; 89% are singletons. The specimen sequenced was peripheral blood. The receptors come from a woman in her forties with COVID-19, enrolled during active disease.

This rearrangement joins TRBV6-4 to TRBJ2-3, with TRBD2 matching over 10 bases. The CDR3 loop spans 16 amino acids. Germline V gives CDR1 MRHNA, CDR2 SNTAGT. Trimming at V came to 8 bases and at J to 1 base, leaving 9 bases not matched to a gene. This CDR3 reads CASAPLAGIGTDTQYF. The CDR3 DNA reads TGTGCCAGCGCCCCACTAGCGGGGATCGGCACAGATACGCAGTATTTT.

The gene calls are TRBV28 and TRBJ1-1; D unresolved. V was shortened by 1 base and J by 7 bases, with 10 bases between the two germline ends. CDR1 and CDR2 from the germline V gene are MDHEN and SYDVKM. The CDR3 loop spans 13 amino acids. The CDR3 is CASSLYQAGEAFF. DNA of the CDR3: TGTGCCAGCAGTTTATATCAGGCAGGTGAAGCTTTCTTT. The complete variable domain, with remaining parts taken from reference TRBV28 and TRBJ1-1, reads DVKVTQSSRYLVKRTGEKVFLECVQDMDHENMFWYRQDPGLGLRLIYFSYDVKMKEKGDIPEGYSVSREKKERFSLILESASTNQTSMYLCASSLYQAGEAFFGQGTRLTVV.

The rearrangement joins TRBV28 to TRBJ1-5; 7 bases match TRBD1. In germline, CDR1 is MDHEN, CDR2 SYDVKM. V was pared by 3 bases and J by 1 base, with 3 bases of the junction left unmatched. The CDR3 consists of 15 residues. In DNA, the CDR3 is TGTGCCAGCAGTTTGAAGGGGGCCAGCAATCAGCCCCAGCATTTT. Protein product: CASSLKGASNQPQHF.

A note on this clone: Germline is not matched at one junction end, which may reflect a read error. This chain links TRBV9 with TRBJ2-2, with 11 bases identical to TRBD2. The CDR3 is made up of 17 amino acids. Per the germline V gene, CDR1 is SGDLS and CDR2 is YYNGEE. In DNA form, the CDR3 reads TGTGCCAGCACCGTAGGGCTAGCGGGGGGAAACACCGGGGAGCTGTTTTTT. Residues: CASTVGLAGGNTGELFF.

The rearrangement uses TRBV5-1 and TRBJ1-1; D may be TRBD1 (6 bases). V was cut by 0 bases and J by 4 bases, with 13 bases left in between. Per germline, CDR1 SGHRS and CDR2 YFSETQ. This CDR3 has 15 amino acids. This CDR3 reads CASSLEVRGVTEAFF. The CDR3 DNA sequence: TGCGCCAGCAGCTTGGAGGTCAGGGGTGTCACTGAAGCTTTCTTT.

For the CDR3, the DNA is TGTGCCAGCAGTTACTCGTGGTTGCGTGGAAACACCATATATTTT. Amino acids: CASSYSWLRGNTIYF. The V gene is TRBV6-5, the J gene TRBJ1-3; no definite D call. CDR1 and CDR2 (germline): MNHEY, SVGAGI. Trimming removed 0 bases from V and 3 bases from J, with 9 bases in between. CDR3 length: 15 residues.

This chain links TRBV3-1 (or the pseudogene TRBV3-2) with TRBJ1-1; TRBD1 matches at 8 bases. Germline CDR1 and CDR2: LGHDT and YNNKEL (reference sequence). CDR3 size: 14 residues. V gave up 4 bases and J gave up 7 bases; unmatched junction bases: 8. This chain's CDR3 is CASSPRQGLGEAFF. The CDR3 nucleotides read TGTGCCAGCAGCCCCAGACAGGGGTTGGGTGAAGCTTTCTTT.

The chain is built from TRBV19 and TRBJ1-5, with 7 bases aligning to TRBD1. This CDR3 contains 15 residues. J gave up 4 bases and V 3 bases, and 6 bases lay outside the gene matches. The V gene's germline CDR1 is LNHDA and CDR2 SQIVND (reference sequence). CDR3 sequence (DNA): TGTGCCAGTAGTATGGCGCCAGGGGGTAATCAGCCCCAGCATTTT. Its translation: CASSMAPGGNQPQHF.

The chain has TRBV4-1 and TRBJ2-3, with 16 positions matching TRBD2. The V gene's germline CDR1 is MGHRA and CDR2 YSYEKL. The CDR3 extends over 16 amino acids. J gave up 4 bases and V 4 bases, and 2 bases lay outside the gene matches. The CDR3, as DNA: TGCGCCAGCAGCCCCGGGACTAGCGGGAGGGCAGATACGCAGTATTTT. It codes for CASSPGTSGRADTQYF.

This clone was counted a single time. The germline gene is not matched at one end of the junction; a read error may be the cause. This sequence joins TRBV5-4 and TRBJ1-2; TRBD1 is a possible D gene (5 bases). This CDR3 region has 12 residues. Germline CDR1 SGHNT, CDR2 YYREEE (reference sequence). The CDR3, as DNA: TGTGCCAGCAGCTTGGGTACCAGGGCAATTTCCTTC. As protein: CASSLGTRAISF.

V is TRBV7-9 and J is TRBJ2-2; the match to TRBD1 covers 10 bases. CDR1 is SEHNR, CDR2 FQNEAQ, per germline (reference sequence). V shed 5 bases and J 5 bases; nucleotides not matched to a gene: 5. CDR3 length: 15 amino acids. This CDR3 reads CASSPRDRGTGELFF. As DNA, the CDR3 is TGTGCCAGCAGCCCCCGGGACAGGGGAACCGGGGAGCTGTTTTTT.

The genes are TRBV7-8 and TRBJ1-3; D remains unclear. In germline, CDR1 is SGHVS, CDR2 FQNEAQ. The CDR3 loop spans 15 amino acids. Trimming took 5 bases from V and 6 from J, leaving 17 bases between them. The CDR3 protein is CASSPHDRLINTIYF. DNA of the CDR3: TGTGCCAGCAGCCCTCACGACCGACTGATAAACACCATATATTTT. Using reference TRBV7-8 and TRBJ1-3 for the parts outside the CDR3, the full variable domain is GAGVSQSPRYKVAKRGQDVALRCDPISGHVSLFWYQQALGQGPEFLTYFQNEAQLDKSGLPSDRFFAERPEGSVSTLKIQRTQQEDSAVYLCASSPHDRLINTIYFGEGSWLTVV.

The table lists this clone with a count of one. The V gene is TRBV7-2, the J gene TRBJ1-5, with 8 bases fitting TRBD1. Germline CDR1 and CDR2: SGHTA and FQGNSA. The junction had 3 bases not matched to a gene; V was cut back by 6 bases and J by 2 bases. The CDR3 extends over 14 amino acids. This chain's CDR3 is CASSSDRGNQPQHF. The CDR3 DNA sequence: TGTGCCAGCAGTTCGGACAGGGGCAATCAGCCCCAGCATTTT. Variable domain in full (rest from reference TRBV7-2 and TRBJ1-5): GAGVSQSPSNKVTEKGKDVELRCDPISGHTALYWYRQSLGQGLEFLIYFQGNSAPDKSGLPSDRFSAERTGGSVSTLTIQRTQQEDSAVYLCASSSDRGNQPQHFGDGTRLSIL.

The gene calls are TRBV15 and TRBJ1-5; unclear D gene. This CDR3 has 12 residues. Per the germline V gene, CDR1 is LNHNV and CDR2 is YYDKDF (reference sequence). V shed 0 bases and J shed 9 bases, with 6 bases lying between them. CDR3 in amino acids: CATSRDLLPQHF. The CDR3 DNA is TGTGCCACCAGCAGAGACCTCCTGCCCCAGCATTTT.

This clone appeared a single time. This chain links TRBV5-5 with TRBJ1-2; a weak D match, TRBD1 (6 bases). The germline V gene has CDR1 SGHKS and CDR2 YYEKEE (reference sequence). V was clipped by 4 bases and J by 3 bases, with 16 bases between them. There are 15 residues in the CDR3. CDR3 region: CASSLLLQGYYGYTF. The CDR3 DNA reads TGTGCCAGCAGCCTTCTATTACAGGGTTACTATGGCTACACCTTC.

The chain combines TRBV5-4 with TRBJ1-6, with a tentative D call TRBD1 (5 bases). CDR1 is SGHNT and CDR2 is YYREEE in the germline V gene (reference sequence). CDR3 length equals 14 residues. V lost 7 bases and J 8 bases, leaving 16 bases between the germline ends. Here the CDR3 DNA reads TGTGCCAGCGGAACGGGAGGGGCGGATTCACCCCTCCACTTT. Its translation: CASGTGGADSPLHF.

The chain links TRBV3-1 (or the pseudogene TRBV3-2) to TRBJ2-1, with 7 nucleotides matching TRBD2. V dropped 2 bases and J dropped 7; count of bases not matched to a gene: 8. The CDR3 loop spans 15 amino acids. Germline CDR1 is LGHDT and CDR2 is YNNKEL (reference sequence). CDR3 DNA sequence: TGTGCCAGCAGCCAAACGTCGGGACTAAAAAATGAGCAGTTCTTC. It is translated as CASSQTSGLKNEQFF.

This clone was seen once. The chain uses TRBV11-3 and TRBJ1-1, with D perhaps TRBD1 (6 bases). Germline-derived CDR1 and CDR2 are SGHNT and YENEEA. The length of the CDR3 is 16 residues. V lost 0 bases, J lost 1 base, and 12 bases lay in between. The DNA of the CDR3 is TGTGCCAGCAGCTTAGACAGGGGCTATGAGAACACTGAAGCTTTCTTT. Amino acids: CASSLDRGYENTEAFF.

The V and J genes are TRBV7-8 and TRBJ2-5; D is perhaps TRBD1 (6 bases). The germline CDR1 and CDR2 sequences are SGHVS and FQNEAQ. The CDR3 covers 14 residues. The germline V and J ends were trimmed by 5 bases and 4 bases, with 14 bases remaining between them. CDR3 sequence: CASSQDWGRETQYF. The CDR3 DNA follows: TGTGCCAGCAGCCAAGACTGGGGGCGAGAGACCCAGTACTTC.

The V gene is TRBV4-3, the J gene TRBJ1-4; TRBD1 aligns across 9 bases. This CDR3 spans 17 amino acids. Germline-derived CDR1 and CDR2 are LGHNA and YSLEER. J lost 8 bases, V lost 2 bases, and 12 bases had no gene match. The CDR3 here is CASSQYLPGQGGEKLFF. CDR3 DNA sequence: TGCGCCAGCAGCCAATACTTACCGGGACAGGGAGGAGAAAAACTGTTTTTT.

CDR3 amino acids: CASSLSGFGNQPQHF. The CDR3, as DNA: TGTGCCAGCAGCTTATCGGGGTTCGGCAATCAGCCCCAGCATTTT. This chain joins TRBV7-2 and TRBJ1-5; no firm D call. CDR3 length: 15 residues. With 2 bases removed from V and 2 bases from J, the gap between germline ends came to 10 bases. Germline loops: CDR1 SGHTA, CDR2 FQGNSA.

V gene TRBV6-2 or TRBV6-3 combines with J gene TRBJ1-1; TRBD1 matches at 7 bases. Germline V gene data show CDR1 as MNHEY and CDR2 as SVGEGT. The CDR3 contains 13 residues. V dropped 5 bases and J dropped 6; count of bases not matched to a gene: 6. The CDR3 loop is CASSPGQRSEAFF. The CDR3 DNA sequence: TGTGCCAGCAGTCCGGGACAGCGCTCTGAAGCTTTCTTT.